The T cell receptor (beta chain) under discussion was sequenced for a study of blood T cell repertoires in COVID-19. With 6 bases clipped from V and 2 bases from J, the junction kept 6 bases outside the gene matches. Germline V gene sequence: CDR1 MNHEY, CDR2 SVGAGI. This CDR3 comprises 15 residues. Original processing notes: Reference gene primer amplification gave nucleated cell count estimates. Using immunoSEQ multiplex PCR, the repertoire was profiled, and TCRdb retains in-frame clones only, with some absent. V, J and clone size are those of that table, while D and trimming were read from the DNA. The table includes about 170,000 clones, approximately 87% detected once.

The rearrangement joins TRBV6-5 to TRBJ1-1; the match to TRBD1 covers 10 bases. The sequence derives from a man aged 18 to 30 with active or convalescent COVID-19. Material for sequencing was peripheral blood. In nucleotides, the CDR3 is TGTGCCAGCAGGGACAGGGGGGTTGGTAACACTGAAGCTTTCTTT. Translating it yields CASRDRGVGNTEAFF.